The present entry profiles one T cell receptor (beta chain) with its context. The PCR contained 60 Vbeta and 13 Jbeta primers. Assay: immunoSEQ multiplex PCR; the TCRdb copy retains only in-frame clones and omits some. The repertoire consists of approximately 85,000 clones, with roughly 60% occurring once and the leading ten covering 4.5% to 5.5%. Sampled while nominally healthy, donors likely had unrecorded immune exposures. This sample was included in a study of cytomegalovirus exposure and HLA in healthy donors. V lost 3 bases and J lost 6; bases outside the gene matches: 1. The CDR3 extends over 13 amino acids. Per germline, CDR1 ENHRY and CDR2 SYGVKD.

Sequenced: PBMCs. This sequence joins TRBV10-3 and TRBJ2-3; TRBD2 agrees at 9 bases. The TCR comes from a woman aged 25 to 45 in good health and CMV-seropositive. The CDR3 loop is CAISDLAGDTQYF. In DNA form, the CDR3 reads TGTGCCATCAGTGACCTAGCGGGGGATACGCAGTATTTT.